The TCR beta chain under discussion was sequenced for a study of Ad26.COV2.S vaccination and SARS-CoV-2 variants. Assay used: immunoSEQ multiplex PCR; TCRdb lists only in-frame clones, some missing. The profile covers around 370,000 clones, with around 92% appearing a single time and roughly 3.9% taken by the ten largest. Concerning this clone: The antigen is undetermined.

Whole-study findings and limits: Non-spike TCR breadth did not differ much between vaccine and placebo recipients. The analyses of TCR breadth and depth may have understated the size of total T cell responses. Following vaccination, spike-specific CD8+ and CD4+ T cell responses reportedly exhibited substantial breadth. Ad26.COV2.S recipients had broader spike-specific TCRs (P = 0.0014).

The specimen comprised peripheral blood, sampled after recovery from COVID-19. The TCR comes from a human donor who had recovered from COVID-19.

The CDR3 DNA follows: TGTGCCAGTGGAGGCATGGGACAGGGGGGACACAGTAGCACAGATACGCAGTATTTT. This gives the protein CASGGMGQGGHSSTDTQYF. The gene calls are TRBV7-9 and TRBJ2-3, with 11 bases that match TRBD1. The CDR3 totals 19 residues. V gave up 9 bases and J gave up 0 bases; unmatched junction bases: 17. Germline CDR1 reads SEHNR; CDR2 reads FQNEAQ (reference sequence).